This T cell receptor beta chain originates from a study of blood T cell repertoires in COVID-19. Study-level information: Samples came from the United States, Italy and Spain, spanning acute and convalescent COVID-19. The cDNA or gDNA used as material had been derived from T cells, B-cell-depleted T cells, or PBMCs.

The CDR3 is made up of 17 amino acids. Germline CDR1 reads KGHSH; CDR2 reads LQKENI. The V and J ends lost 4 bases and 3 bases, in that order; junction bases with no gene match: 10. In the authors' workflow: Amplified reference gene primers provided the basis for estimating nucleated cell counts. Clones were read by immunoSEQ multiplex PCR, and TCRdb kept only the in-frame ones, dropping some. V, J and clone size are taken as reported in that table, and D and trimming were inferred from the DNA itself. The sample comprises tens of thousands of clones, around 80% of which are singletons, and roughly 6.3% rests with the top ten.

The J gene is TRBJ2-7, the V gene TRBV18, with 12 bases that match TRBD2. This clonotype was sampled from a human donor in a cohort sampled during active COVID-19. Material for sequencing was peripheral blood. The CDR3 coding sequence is TGTGCCAGCTCACAGAGAAACCCTAGCGGGGGGGACTACGAGCAGTACTTC. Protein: CASSQRNPSGGDYEQYF.